These 16 T cell receptor beta chains were all obtained from the same sample, sequenced in a study of T cells in localized non-small cell lung cancer. The repertoire was sequenced with immunoSEQ multiplex PCR; TCRdb's copy has only in-frame clones and lacks some. The sample includes about 28,000 clones, roughly 90% seen only once; the top ten take 4% to 4.5%. The sequences come from peripheral blood mononuclear cells, collected before any cancer treatment. The receptors derive from a woman aged 40-69 years with stage III lung adenocarcinoma.

The chain recombines TRBV6-5 with TRBJ1-2; D is perhaps TRBD1 (6 bases). This CDR3 is 15 amino acids long. V lost 6 bases and J lost 4, with 18 bases in between. Germline V gene sequence: CDR1 MNHEY, CDR2 SVGAGI. The CDR3, as DNA: TGTGCCAGCAGCCAAGGGGGGCTAGGTGTCTATGGCTACACCTTC. Encoded protein: CASSQGGLGVYGYTF.

The rearrangement links TRBV2 to TRBJ1-1; D unresolved. The germline V gene encodes CDR1 SNHLY and CDR2 FYNNEI. V shed 8 bases and J shed 2 bases, with 12 bases lying between them. The CDR3 runs 13 residues. In DNA form, the CDR3 reads TGTGCCAGCGGGAGGGATATTAACACTGAAGCTTTCTTT. Translating gives CASGRDINTEAFF.

The chain uses TRBV6-1 and TRBJ1-1; 8 nucleotides agree with TRBD1. Trimming at V came to 5 bases and at J to 3 bases, leaving 8 bases not matched to a gene. The germline CDR1 and CDR2 sequences are MNHNS and SASEGT. The CDR3 spans 15 residues. CDR3 bases: TGTGCCAGCAGTCCAGGGGGCGCGAGTGACACTGAAGCTTTCTTT. It specifies CASSPGGASDTEAFF.

The chain links TRBV7-8 to TRBJ1-2, with D possibly matching TRBD1 (5 bases). V lost 1 base, J lost 8 bases, and 11 bases lay in between. This CDR3 comprises 13 residues. The germline V gene has CDR1 SGHVS and CDR2 FQNEAQ. Here the CDR3 reads CASSLGGARGYTF. The CDR3 bases are TGTGCCAGCAGCTTAGGAGGGGCGCGGGGCTACACCTTC.

This sequence joins TRBV27 and TRBJ2-5, with TRBD2 matching 7 bases. The CDR3 extends over 15 amino acids. Germline loops: CDR1 MNHEY, CDR2 SMNVEV (reference sequence). V lost 3 bases, J lost 3 bases, and 7 bases stayed unmatched. As DNA, the CDR3 is TGTGCCAGCAGTTTCAAGGGAGGGGTAGAAGAGACCCAGTACTTC. Protein sequence: CASSFKGGVEETQYF.

This chain joins TRBV11-2 and TRBJ2-5; D uncertain. The CDR3 extends over 12 amino acids. Germline V CDR1 and CDR2: SGHAT, FQNNGV. Between the trimmed V and J ends, which lost 5 bases and 0 bases, there was a span of 4 bases. CDR3 bases: TGTGCCAGCAGCCAGTACCAAGAGACCCAGTACTTC. Protein product: CASSQYQETQYF. Using reference TRBV11-2 and TRBJ2-5 for the parts outside the CDR3, the full variable domain is EAGVAQSPRYKIIEKRQSVAFWCNPISGHATLYWYQQILGQGPKLLIQFQNNGVVDDSQLPKDRFSAERLKGVDSTLKIQPAKLEDSAVYLCASSQYQETQYFGPGTRLLVL.

V gene TRBV9 combines with J gene TRBJ2-5; D is possibly TRBD2 (6 bases). CDR1 and CDR2 (germline): SGDLS, YYNGEE. V lost 2 bases, J lost 10 bases, and 27 bases lay in between. The CDR3 sequence is 17 residues long. CDR3 sequence reads: CASSVGPGLRPEVGQYF. CDR3 bases: TGTGCCAGCAGCGTTGGGCCGGGACTCCGACCGGAGGTTGGCCAGTACTTC.

V usage is TRBV19 and J usage is TRBJ2-3; possibly TRBD1 or TRBD2 for D (5 bases each). CDR3 length: 14 residues. Trimming removed 3 bases at V and 5 bases at J, with 12 bases between. The germline CDR1 and CDR2 sequences are LNHDA and SQIVND (reference sequence). The CDR3 protein is CASSIRLGRDTQYF. Here the CDR3 DNA reads TGTGCCAGTAGTATTCGGTTGGGACGAGATACGCAGTATTTT. The full variable domain, in which reference TRBV19 and TRBJ2-3 provide the parts outside the CDR3, is DGGITQSPKYLFRKEGQNVTLSCEQNLNHDAMYWYRQDPGQGLRLIYYSQIVNDFQKGDIAEGYSVSREKKESFPLTVTSAQKNPTAFYLCASSIRLGRDTQYFGPGTRLTVL.

The chain employs TRBV6-5 and TRBJ1-1; D remains unclear. The length of the CDR3 is 15 residues. Germline V gene data show CDR1 as MNHEY and CDR2 as SVGAGI. The ends were cut back, 2 bases at V and 5 bases at J, with 15 bases in the middle. The CDR3 region is CASSYSSQVLTEAFF. The CDR3 bases are TGTGCCAGCAGTTACAGCTCGCAGGTACTAACTGAAGCTTTCTTT.

In its sample, this clone was seen once. The genes are TRBV27 and TRBJ1-1; 11 bases match TRBD1. CDR1 MNHEY and CDR2 SMNVEV come from the germline V gene (reference sequence). The CDR3 has 16 amino acids. The junction had 7 bases not matched to a gene; V was cut back by 1 base and J by 6 bases. Here the CDR3 reads CASSLYGDRGSSEAFF. The CDR3 DNA is TGTGCCAGCAGTTTATATGGGGACAGGGGGTCTTCTGAAGCTTTCTTT.

V and J are TRBV9 and TRBJ2-3, with D possibly TRBD1 on 6 matching bases. V gave up 0 bases and J gave up 2 bases, with 10 bases separating them. Germline assignment: CDR1 SGDLS and CDR2 YYNGEE. CDR3 length equals 15 residues. CDR3 region: CASSVAGADTDTQYF. The CDR3 nucleotides read TGTGCCAGCAGCGTAGCAGGGGCGGACACAGATACGCAGTATTTT.

The rearrangement links TRBV28 to TRBJ2-7; tentatively, D is TRBD1 (5 bases). The CDR3 length is 13 residues. V was shortened by 7 bases and J by 1 base, with 11 bases between the two germline ends. Looked up from germline, CDR1 is MDHEN and CDR2 is SYDVKM. The CDR3 nucleotides are TGTGCCAGCAAACAGCCAGGGTCCTACGAGCAGTACTTC. This encodes CASKQPGSYEQYF.

The gene calls are TRBV30 and TRBJ2-7; D call uncertain. Trimming stripped 2 bases from V and 2 bases from J, with 16 bases between. Germline loops: CDR1 GTSNPN, CDR2 SVGIG (reference sequence). The CDR3 extends over 15 amino acids. CDR3 protein: CAWSRPGSGAYEQYF. Here the CDR3 DNA reads TGTGCCTGGAGTCGCCCGGGCTCCGGCGCCTACGAGCAGTACTTC.

The chain has TRBV7-9 and TRBJ2-5, with TRBD2 matching over 11 bases. Trimming removed 11 bases from V and 4 bases from J; junction bases left unmatched: 15. CDR1 is SEHNR and CDR2 is FQNEAQ in the germline V gene (reference sequence). There are 16 residues in the CDR3. The CDR3 spells CASRAGLAEDGETQYF. As DNA, the CDR3 is TGTGCCTCCCGAGCGGGACTAGCGGAGGACGGAGAGACCCAGTACTTC. The full variable domain, with the rest looked up from reference TRBV7-9 and TRBJ2-5, is DTGVSQNPRHKITKRGQNVTFRCDPISEHNRLYWYRQTLGQGPEFLTYFQNEAQLEKSRLLSDRFSAERPKGSFSTLEIQRTEQGDSAMYLCASRAGLAEDGETQYFGPGTRLLVL.

This chain links TRBV28 with TRBJ2-6, with TRBD1 as a possible D gene (5 bases). Germline-derived CDR1 and CDR2 are MDHEN and SYDVKM. Trimming removed 6 bases from V and 0 bases from J, with 9 bases in between. There are 15 residues in the CDR3. As DNA, the CDR3 is TGTGCCAGCAGCCCCGACAGCTCTGGGGCCAACGTCCTGACTTTC. Amino acid sequence: CASSPDSSGANVLTF.

The gene calls are TRBV5-4 and TRBJ2-2; TRBD1 agrees at 9 bases. Germline-derived CDR1 and CDR2 are SGHNT and YYREEE (reference sequence). This CDR3 is built from 16 residues. V shed 0 bases, J shed 5 bases, and the junction held 5 bases outside the gene matches. The CDR3 reads CASSLDRGLVTGELFF. CDR3 coding DNA: TGTGCCAGCAGCTTGGACAGGGGGCTGGTAACCGGGGAGCTGTTTTTT.